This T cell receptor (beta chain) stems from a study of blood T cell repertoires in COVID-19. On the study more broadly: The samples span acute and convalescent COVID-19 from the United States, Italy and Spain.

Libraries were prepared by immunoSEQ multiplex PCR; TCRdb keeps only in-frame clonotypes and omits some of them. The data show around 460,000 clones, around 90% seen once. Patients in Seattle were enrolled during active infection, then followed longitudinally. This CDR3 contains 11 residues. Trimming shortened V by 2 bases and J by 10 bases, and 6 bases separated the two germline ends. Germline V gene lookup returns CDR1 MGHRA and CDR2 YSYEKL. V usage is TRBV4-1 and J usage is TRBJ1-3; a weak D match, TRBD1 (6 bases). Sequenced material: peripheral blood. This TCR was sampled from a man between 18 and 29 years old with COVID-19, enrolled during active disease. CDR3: CASSQQGTIYF. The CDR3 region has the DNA TGCGCCAGCAGCCAACAGGGGACCATATATTTT.